This TCR beta chain was documented in a study of blood T cell repertoires in COVID-19. This CDR3 spans 18 amino acids. The V gene end was trimmed by 3 bases and the J gene end by 0 bases; junction bases not matched to a gene: 7. The germline V gene encodes CDR1 LNHDA and CDR2 SQIVND (reference sequence). Only in-frame clones appear in the TCRdb table, and some are missing; sequencing was by immunoSEQ multiplex PCR. The sample lists under 250,000 clones, approximately 89% occurring once. V is TRBV19 and J is TRBJ2-6, with 8 bases aligning to TRBD1. This clonotype originated in a middle-aged woman who had been exposed to COVID-19. The sequenced sample consisted of PBMCs or T cells enriched from blood (not recorded which). The CDR3 here is CASSIAGQDLSGANVLTF. The CDR3 DNA sequence: TGTGCCAGTAGTATTGCGGGACAGGACCTCTCTGGGGCCAACGTCCTGACTTTC.